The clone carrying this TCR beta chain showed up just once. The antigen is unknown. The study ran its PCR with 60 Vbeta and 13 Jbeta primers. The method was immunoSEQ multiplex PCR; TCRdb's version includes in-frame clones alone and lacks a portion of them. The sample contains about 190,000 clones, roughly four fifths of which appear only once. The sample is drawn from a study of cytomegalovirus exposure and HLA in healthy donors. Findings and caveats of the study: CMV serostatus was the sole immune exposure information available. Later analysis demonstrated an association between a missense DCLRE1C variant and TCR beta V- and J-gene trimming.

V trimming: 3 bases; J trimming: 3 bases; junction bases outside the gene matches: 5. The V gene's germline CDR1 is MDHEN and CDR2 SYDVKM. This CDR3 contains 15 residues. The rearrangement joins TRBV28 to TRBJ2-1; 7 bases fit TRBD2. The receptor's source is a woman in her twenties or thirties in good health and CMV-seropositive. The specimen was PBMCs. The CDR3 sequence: CASSLVGGSYNEQFF. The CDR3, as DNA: TGTGCCAGCAGTTTGGTAGGCGGGAGCTACAATGAGCAGTTCTTC.